This T cell receptor (beta chain) was recovered during a study of molecular identifiers for immune sequencing clone quantification listed by TCRdb under 2018. About the investigation overall: For a replicate experiment, RNA from roughly 18,000 or 92,000 naive CD8 T cells was divided into five aliquots, and four of the five aliquots were sequenced. This methods study used CD8 T cells to benchmark TCR RNA copy counting and molecular-identifier clustering-based TCR repertoire sequencing (MIDCIRS). Here is what the overall study found, with its caveats: Modeling gave around 2.7 recovered TCR RNA copies per cell versus 7.5 to 10 by digital PCR, implying approximately 32% capture efficiency. Identical TCR molecules sharing a barcode could cause highly expanded clone sizes to be underestimated. In CMV-specific effector cells, clones with more than 20 RNA copies contained over 99% of molecules, whereas in naive cells such clones contained under 1% of molecules. Spiked-in Jurkat TCR RNA equal to a single cell's worth was reported to be detectable even within 1,100,000 naive CD8 T cells. The naive libraries included spiked-in Jurkat TCR RNA (under eleven copies' worth), and this Jurkat TCR RNA is not part of the donor repertoire. When barcode sub-clustering was left out, chimeric consensus sequences inflated TCR diversity, with chimeras reaching as high as 47%.

From V the trimming removes 5 bases and from J it removes 3 bases, while the gene matches leave 7 bases of the junction unaccounted for. Sequences MGHRA (CDR1) and YSYEKL (CDR2) are obtained from the germline V gene. Measured from the cysteine to the phenylalanine, the CDR3 is 16 residues long. Only the CDR3 part of the read is kept: 48 bases, read in frame from the first base. About this clonotype itself: Its antigen is unknown. The record has no base qualities; no much larger clone is one base away.

Preparation of the library involved PCR. Reads for this sample came from a NextSeq 500. Bulk TCR libraries were made following a previously described method, with the TCR primers given in Table S5. The Qiagen AllPrep DNA/RNA kit was used to purify total RNA. Before any analysis, reads coming from multiple sequencing runs of the same library were combined into one pool. Concerning the study's data processing: Reads were retained only if their TCR constant sequence matched exactly, and those retained reads were trimmed to 150 nt and grouped according to their 12-nt molecular barcodes. Reads within each barcode group were sub-clustered using a 15% Levenshtein threshold, and quality-weighted consensus sequences were constructed for each RNA molecule. Non-functional sequences were filtered out, along with any lower-count sequence sitting one edit away from another sequence. Barcode sub-clusters with fewer than 20% of the maximum read count were removed, based on fitting two negative binomial distributions. The public sequencing data were trimmed at Q25 with fastp and processed into clonotypes with MiXCR by TCRdb, which kept only in-frame beta chains. Rows are combined by CDR3 protein, so each entry shows the most common genes and DNA. TCRdb's processing, not the study's, gives the V and J calls here. In this sample the table shows 400,000 to 600,000 distinct CDR3 sequences, 25% of which occur a single time. The biggest ten clones account for under 0.85% of the sample.

Naive CD8 T cell libraries were made from 20,000 to 1,000,000 sorted cells using 10%, 30% or 50% of purified RNA. Naive CD8 T cells, defined as CD8+CD4-CCR7+CD45RA+, were FACS-sorted into RLT Plus buffer on a BD FACSAria II. To test detection sensitivity, Jurkat RNA equal to some 11 TCR copies was added to samples of roughly 18,000-1,100,000 naive CD8 T cells. Enrichment of CD8 T cells was done with RosetteSep CD8+ T Cell Enrichment Cocktail plus Ficoll-Paque, and ACK red cell lysis came afterward. The V and J genes are TRBV4-1 and TRBJ2-3; 11 bases in between match TRBD1. This clonotype was obtained from a human donor in good health. Some libraries in this study had Jurkat cell RNA spiked in. The sequenced material came from naive CD8+ T cells from blood, with Jurkat cell RNA spiked in. This sample's cell subset or site label indicates: FACS-sorted CD8+CD4-CCR7+CD45RA+ naive T cells. The CDR3 protein sequence reads: CASSRGTGGGTDTQYF. The DNA sequence is TGCGCCAGCAGCAGGGGGACAGGGGGAGGTACAGATACGCAGTATTTT.